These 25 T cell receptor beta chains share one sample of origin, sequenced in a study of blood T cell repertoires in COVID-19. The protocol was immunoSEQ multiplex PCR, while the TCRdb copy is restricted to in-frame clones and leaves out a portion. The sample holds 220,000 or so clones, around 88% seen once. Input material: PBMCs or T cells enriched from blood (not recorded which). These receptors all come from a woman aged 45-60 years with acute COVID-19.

The CDR3 DNA reads as TGCAGCGTTGAGTGGAGGACCGGGGAGCTGTTTTTT. The encoded protein is CSVEWRTGELFF. The rearrangement links TRBV29-1 to TRBJ2-2, with TRBD2 as a possible D gene (5 bases). V dropped 3 bases and J dropped 5 bases, with 7 bases sitting between them. Germline-derived CDR1 and CDR2 are SQVTM and ANQGSEA. This CDR3 is built from 12 residues.

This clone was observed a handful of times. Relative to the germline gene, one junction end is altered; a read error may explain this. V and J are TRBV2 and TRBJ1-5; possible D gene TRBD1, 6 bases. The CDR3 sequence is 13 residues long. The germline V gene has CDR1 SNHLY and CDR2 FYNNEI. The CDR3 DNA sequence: TGTGCCAGCAGTGGAGAGAGACAGACAGGACCAAATTTT. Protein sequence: CASSGERQTGPNF.

The CDR3 bases are TGTGCCTGGTCCCGGGACAGGGTATACCATAATTCACCCCTCCACTTT. Amino acids: CAWSRDRVYHNSPLHF. The rearrangement joins TRBV30 to TRBJ1-6, with 9 bases identical to TRBD1. Unmatched junction bases numbered 10, after V lost 5 bases and J lost 5 bases. CDR1 and CDR2 from the germline V gene are GTSNPN and SVGIG (reference sequence). The length of the CDR3 is 16 residues. The variable domain in full, with the rest retrieved from reference TRBV30 and TRBJ1-6, is SQTIHQWPATLVQPVGSPLSLECTVEGTSNPNLYWYRQAAGRGLQLLFYSVGIGQISSEVPQNLSASRPQDRQFILSSKKLLLSDSGFYLCAWSRDRVYHNSPLHFGNGTRLTVT.

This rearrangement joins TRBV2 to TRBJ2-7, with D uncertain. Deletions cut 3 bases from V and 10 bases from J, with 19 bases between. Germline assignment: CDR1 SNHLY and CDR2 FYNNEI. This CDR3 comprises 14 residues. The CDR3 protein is CASSDVRSVGYQYF. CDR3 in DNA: TGTGCCAGCAGTGATGTACGAAGCGTCGGTTATCAGTACTTC. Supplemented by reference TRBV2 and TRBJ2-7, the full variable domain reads EPEVTQTPSHQVTQMGQEVILRCVPISNHLYFYWYRQILGQKVEFLVSFYNNEISEKSEIFDDQFSVERPDGSNFTLKIRSTKLEDSAMYFCASSDVRSVGYQYFGPGTRLTVT.

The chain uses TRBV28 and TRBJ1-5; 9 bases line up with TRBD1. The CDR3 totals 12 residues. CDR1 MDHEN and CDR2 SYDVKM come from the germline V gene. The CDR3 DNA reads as TGTGGTTCGGGACAGGGTGACCAGCCCCAGCATTTT. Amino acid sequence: CGSGQGDQPQHF.

The CDR3 loop is CASSQELSGPYQPQHF. DNA of the CDR3: TGCGCCAGCAGCCAAGAGTTATCAGGGCCCTATCAGCCCCAGCATTTT. V usage is TRBV4-3 and J usage is TRBJ1-5; TRBD1 is a possible D gene (5 bases). This CDR3 is built from 16 residues. Germline values: CDR1 LGHNA, CDR2 YSLEER. V lost 0 bases and J lost 5, with 14 bases in between.

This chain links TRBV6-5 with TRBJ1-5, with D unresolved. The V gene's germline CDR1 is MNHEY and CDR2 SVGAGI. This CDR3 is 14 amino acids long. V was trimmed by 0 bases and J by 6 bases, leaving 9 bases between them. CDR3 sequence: CASSYSTSAQPQHF. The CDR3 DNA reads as TGTGCCAGCAGTTACTCGACATCGGCTCAGCCCCAGCATTTT.

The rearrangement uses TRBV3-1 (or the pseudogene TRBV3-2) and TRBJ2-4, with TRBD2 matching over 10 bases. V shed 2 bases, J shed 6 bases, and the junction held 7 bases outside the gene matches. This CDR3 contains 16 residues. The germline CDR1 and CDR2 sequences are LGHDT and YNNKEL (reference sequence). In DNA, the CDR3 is TGTGCCAGCAGCCAACTAGCGGGAGAGGGTGGAAACATTCAGTACTTC. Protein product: CASSQLAGEGGNIQYF.

The CDR3 reads CASSLAGVTDTQYF. CDR3 nucleotide sequence: TGTGCCAGCAGCTTAGCGGGAGTCACAGATACGCAGTATTTT. The chain uses TRBV7-3 and TRBJ2-3; 7 nucleotides align to TRBD2. There are 14 residues in the CDR3. V gave up 2 bases and J gave up 2 bases; unmatched junction bases: 1. From germline, CDR1 is SGHTA and CDR2 FQGTGA.

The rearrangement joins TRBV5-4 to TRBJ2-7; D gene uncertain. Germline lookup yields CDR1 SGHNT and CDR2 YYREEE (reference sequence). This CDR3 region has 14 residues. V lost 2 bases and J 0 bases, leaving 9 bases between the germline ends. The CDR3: CASSFSRDSYEQYF. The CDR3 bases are TGTGCCAGCAGCTTTTCCCGAGACTCCTACGAGCAGTACTTC.

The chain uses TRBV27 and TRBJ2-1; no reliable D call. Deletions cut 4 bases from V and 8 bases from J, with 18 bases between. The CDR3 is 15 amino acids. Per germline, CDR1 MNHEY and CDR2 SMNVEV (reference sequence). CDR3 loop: CASSSWVANRDEQFF. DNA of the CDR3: TGTGCCAGCAGTTCCTGGGTAGCAAATCGGGATGAGCAGTTCTTC.

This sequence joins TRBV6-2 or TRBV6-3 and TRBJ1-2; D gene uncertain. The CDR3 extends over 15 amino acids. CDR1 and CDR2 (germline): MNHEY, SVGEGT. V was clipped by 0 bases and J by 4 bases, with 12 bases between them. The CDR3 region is CASSYSAGGSYGYTF. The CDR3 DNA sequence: TGTGCCAGCAGTTACTCAGCGGGAGGGAGCTATGGCTACACCTTC.

The CDR3 is CASSKSTGGTDTGELFF. As DNA, the CDR3 is TGTGCCAGCAGCAAAAGCACAGGGGGCACGGACACCGGGGAGCTGTTTTTT. V usage is TRBV21-1 and J usage is TRBJ2-2; the tabulated D call, TRBD1, remains unverified against the DNA. TRBV21-1 has pseudogene status. This CDR3 has 17 amino acids.

CDR3 sequence: CASSSLLGRINTGELFF. CDR3 coding DNA: TGTGCCAGCAGCTCGTTGCTCGGCAGGATTAACACCGGGGAGCTGTTTTTT. V usage is TRBV11-2 and J usage is TRBJ2-2; D ambiguous. With 4 bases removed from V and 2 bases from J, the gap between germline ends came to 17 bases. This CDR3 comprises 17 residues. CDR1 is SGHAT, CDR2 FQNNGV, per germline.

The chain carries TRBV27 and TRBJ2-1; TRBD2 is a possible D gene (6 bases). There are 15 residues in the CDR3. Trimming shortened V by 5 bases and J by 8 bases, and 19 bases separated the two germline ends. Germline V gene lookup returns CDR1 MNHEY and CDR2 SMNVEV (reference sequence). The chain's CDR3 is CASSPLAVVADEQFF. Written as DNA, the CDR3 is TGTGCCAGCAGTCCCTTAGCGGTCGTGGCGGATGAGCAGTTCTTC.

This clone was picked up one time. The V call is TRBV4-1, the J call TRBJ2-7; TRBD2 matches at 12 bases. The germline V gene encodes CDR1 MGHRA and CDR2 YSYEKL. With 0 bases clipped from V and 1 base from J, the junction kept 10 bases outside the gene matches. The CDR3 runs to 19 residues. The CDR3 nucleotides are TGCGCCAGCAGCCAAGAGTCCGAGACTAGCGGGAGTCTGTCCTACGAGCAGTACTTC. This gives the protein CASSQESETSGSLSYEQYF.

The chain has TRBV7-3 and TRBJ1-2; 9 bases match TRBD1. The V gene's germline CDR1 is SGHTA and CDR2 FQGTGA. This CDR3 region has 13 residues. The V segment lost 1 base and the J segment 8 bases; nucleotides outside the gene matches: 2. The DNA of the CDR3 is TGTGCCAGCAGCTTAAGGACAGGGGAAGGCTACACCTTC. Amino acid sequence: CASSLRTGEGYTF.

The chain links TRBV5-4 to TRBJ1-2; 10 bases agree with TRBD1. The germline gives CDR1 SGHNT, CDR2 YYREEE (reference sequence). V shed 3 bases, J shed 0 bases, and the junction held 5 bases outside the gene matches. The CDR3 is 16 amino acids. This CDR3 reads CASSSGQGLANYGYTF. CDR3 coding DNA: TGTGCCAGCAGCTCGGGACAGGGGCTAGCTAACTATGGCTACACCTTC. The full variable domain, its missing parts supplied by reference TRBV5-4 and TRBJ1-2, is ETGVTQSPTHLIKTRGQQVTLRCSSQSGHNTVSWYQQALGQGPQFIFQYYREEENGRGNFPPRFSGLQFPNYSSELNVNALELDDSALYLCASSSGQGLANYGYTFGSGTRLTVV.

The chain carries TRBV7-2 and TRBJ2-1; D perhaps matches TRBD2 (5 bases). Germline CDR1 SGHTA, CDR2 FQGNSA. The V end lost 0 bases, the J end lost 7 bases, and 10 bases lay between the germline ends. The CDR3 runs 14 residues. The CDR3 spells CASSLAGVRNEQFF. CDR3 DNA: TGTGCCAGCAGCTTAGCCGGGGTACGAAATGAGCAGTTCTTC.

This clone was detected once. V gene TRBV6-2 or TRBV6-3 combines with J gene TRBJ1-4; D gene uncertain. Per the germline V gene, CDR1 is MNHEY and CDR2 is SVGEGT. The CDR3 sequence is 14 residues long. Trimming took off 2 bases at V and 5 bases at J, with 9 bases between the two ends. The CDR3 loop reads CASSYGSGNEKLFF. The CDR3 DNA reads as TGTGCCAGCAGTTACGGGTCCGGGAATGAAAAACTGTTTTTT.

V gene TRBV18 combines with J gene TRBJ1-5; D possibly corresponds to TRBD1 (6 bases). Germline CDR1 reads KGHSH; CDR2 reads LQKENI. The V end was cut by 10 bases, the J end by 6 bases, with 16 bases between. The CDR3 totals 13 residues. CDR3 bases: TGTGCCACCTCCACAGGGAAAGGTCAGCCCCAGCATTTT. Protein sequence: CATSTGKGQPQHF.

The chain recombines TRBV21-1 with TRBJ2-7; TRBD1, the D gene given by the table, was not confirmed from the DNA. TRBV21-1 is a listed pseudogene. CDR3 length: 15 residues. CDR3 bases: TGTGCCAGCAGCAAAGAGGGGCAGACCGACTACGAGCAGTACTTC. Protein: CASSKEGQTDYEQYF.

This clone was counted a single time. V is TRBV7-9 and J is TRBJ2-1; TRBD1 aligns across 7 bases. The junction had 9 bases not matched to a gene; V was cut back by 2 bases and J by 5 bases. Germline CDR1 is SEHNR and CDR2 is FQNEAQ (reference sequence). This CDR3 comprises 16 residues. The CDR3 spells CASSLKVTGLHNEQFF. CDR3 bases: TGTGCCAGCAGCTTAAAGGTGACAGGGCTCCACAATGAGCAGTTCTTC. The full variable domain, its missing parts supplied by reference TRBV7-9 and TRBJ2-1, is DTGVSQNPRHKITKRGQNVTFRCDPISEHNRLYWYRQTLGQGPEFLTYFQNEAQLEKSRLLSDRFSAERPKGSFSTLEIQRTEQGDSAMYLCASSLKVTGLHNEQFFGPGTRLTVL.

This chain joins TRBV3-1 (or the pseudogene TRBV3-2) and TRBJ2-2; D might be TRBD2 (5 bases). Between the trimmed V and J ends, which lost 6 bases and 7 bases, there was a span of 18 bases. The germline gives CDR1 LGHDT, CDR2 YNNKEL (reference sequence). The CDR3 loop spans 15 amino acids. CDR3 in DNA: TGTGCCAGCAGACAATTTACTAGTGGGGTCGGGGAGCTGTTTTTT. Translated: CASRQFTSGVGELFF.

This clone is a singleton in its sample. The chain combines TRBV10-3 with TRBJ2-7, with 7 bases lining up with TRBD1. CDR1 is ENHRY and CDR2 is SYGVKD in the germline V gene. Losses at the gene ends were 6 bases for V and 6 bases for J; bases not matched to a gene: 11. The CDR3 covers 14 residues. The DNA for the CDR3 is TGTGCCATCAGGCTGGGGACAGCCGCATCCGAGCAGTACTTC. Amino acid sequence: CAIRLGTAASEQYF.